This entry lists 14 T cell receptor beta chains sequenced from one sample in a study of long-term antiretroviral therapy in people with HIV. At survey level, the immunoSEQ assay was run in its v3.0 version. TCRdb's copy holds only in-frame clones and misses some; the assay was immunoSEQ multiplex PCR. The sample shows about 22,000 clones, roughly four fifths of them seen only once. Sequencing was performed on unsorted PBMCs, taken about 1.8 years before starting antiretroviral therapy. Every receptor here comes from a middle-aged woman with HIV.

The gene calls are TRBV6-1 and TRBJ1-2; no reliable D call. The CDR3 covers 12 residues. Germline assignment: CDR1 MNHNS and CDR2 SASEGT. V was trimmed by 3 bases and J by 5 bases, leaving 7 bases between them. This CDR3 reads CASSDEGYGYTF. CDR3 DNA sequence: TGTGCCAGCAGTGATGAAGGTTATGGCTACACCTTC.

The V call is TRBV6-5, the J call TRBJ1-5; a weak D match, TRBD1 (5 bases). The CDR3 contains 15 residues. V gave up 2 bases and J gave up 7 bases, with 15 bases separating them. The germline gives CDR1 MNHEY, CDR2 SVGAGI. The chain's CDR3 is CASSYRDGRHQPQHF. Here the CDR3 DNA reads TGTGCCAGCAGTTACCGGGACGGGCGGCACCAGCCCCAGCATTTT.

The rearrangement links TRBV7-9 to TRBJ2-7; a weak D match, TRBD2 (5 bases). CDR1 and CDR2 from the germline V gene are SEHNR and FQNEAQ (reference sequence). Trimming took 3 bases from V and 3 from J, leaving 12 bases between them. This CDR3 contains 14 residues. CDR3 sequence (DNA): TGTGCCAGCAGCTTCTCGGGGATCGGCTACGAGCAGTACTTC. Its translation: CASSFSGIGYEQYF.

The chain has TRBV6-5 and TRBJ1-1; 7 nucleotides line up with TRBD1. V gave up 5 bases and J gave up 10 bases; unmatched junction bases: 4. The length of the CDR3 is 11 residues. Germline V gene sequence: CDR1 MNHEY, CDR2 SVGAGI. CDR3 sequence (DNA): TGTGCCAGCAGTCCAGGGGGGCCAGCTTTCTTT. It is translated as CASSPGGPAFF.

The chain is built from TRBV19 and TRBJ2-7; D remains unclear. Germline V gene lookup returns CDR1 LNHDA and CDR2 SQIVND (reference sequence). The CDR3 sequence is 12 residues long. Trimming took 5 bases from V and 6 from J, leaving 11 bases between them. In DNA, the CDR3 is TGTGCCAGTAGTTTAGGGCCATCCGAGCAGTACTTC. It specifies CASSLGPSEQYF. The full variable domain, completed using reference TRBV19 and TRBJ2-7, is DGGITQSPKYLFRKEGQNVTLSCEQNLNHDAMYWYRQDPGQGLRLIYYSQIVNDFQKGDIAEGYSVSREKKESFPLTVTSAQKNPTAFYLCASSLGPSEQYFGPGTRLTVT.

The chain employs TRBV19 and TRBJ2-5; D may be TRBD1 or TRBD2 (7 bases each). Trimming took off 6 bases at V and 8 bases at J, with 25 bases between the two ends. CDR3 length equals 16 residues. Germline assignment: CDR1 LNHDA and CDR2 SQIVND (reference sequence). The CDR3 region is CASRGGDSGRSDTQYF. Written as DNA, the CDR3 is TGTGCCAGTAGAGGGGGGGACAGCGGTCGAAGTGATACCCAGTACTTC.

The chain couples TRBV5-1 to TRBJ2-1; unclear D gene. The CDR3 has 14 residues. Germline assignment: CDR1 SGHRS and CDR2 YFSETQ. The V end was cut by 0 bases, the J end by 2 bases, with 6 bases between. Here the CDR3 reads CASSLETPYNEQFF. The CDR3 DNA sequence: TGCGCCAGCAGCTTGGAGACCCCCTACAATGAGCAGTTCTTC.

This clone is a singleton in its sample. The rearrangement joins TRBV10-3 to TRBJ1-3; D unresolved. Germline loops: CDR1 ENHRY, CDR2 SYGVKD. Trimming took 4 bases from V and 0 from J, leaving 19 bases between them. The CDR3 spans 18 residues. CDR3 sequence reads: CAISVLGGCVYSGNTIYF. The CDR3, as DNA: TGTGCCATCAGTGTCCTGGGTGGGTGCGTCTACTCTGGAAACACCATATATTTT.

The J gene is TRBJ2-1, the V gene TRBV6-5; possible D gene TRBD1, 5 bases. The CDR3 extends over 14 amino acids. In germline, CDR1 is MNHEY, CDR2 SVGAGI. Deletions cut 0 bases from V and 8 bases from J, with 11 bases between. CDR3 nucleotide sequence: TGTGCCAGCAGTTACTCGAATGGGGCCGATGAGCAGTTCTTC. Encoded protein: CASSYSNGADEQFF.

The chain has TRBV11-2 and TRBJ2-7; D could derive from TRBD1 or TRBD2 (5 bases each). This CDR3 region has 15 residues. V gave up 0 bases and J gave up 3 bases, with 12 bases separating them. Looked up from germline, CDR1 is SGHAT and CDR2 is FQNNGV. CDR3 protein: CASSLDWDRIYEQYF. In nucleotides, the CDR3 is TGTGCCAGCAGCTTAGATTGGGACCGAATCTACGAGCAGTACTTC.

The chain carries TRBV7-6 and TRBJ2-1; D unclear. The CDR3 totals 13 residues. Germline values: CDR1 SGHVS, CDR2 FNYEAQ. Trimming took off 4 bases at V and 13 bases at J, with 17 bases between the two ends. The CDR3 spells CASSSVTAGPQFF. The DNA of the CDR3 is TGTGCCAGCAGCTCCGTCACCGCCGGGCCTCAGTTCTTC.

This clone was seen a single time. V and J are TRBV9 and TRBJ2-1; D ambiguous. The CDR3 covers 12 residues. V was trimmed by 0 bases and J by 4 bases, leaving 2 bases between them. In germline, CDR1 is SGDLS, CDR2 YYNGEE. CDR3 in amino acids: CASSVGYNEQFF. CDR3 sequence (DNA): TGTGCCAGCAGCGTAGGGTACAATGAGCAGTTCTTC.

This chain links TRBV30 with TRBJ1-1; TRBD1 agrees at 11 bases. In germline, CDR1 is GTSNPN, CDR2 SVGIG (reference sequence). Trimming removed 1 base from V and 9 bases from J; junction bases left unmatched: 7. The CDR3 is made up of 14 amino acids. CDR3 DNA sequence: TGTGCCTGGAGTGGGACAGGGGGCGCGGGCCAAGCTTTCTTT. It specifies CAWSGTGGAGQAFF.

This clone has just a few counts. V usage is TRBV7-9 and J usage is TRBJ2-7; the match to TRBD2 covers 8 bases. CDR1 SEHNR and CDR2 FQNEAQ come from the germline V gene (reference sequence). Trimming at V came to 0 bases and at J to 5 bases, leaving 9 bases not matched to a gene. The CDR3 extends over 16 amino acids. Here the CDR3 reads CASSLARVAGSNEQYF. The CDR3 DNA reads TGTGCCAGCAGCTTAGCGCGAGTAGCGGGGAGTAACGAGCAGTACTTC.